This T cell receptor (beta chain) was captured in a study of T cells in Graves' hyperthyroidism and ophthalmopathy. Isolation of PBMCs was performed on around 10 ml fresh peripheral blood. Amplified TCR beta CDR3 regions derived from RNA transcripts. Carried out on the TCR CDR3, a first-round RT-PCR used the HTBI primer set. TCRdb redid the calling of the multiplex PCR reads with MiXCR, one entry per CDR3 protein. The data show some 570,000 distinct CDR3 sequences, with roughly 17% seen just once and roughly 15% held by the top ten. V was pared by 3 bases and J by 3 bases, with 17 bases between. This CDR3 comprises 17 residues. Germline V gene lookup returns CDR1 SGHVS and CDR2 FQNEAQ. This clonotype was seen ten or more times.

Sequencing input: blood. The chain employs TRBV7-8 and TRBJ1-4; D is unclear. The clonotype comes from a woman aged 18-29 years with Graves' ophthalmopathy. CDR3 sequence reads: CASSFAHSRAPNEKLFF. DNA of the CDR3: TGTGCCAGCAGCTTCGCACATTCCCGGGCGCCTAATGAAAAACTGTTTTTT.